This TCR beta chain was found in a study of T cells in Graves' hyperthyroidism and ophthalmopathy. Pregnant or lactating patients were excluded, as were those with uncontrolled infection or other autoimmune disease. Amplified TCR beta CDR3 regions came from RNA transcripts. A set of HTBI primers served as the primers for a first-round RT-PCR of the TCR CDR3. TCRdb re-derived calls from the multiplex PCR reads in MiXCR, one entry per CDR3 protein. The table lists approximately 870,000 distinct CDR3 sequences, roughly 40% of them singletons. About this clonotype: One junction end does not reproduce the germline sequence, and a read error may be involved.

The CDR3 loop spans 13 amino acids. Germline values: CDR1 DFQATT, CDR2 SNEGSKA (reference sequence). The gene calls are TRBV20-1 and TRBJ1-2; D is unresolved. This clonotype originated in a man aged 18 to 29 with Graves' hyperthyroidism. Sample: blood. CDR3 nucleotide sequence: TGCAGTGCTAGAATGCGGTACGGGAGTGGCTGCACCTTC. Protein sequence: CSARMRYGSGCTF.